This entry lists 10 T cell receptor beta chains sequenced from one sample in a study of cytomegalovirus exposure and HLA in healthy donors. The PCR contained 60 Vbeta and 13 Jbeta primers. Some clones are missing from TCRdb's copy, which holds only in-frame ones; the method was immunoSEQ multiplex PCR. The sample has around 150,000 clones; 80% are singletons. Sample: PBMCs. These receptors all stem from a man aged 25 to 45 in good health and CMV-seronegative.

This clone was found once. V usage is TRBV15 and J usage is TRBJ2-1; unclear D gene. CDR3 length: 13 residues. Deletions cut 1 base from V and 8 bases from J, with 9 bases between. From germline, CDR1 is LNHNV and CDR2 YYDKDF (reference sequence). The CDR3 here is CATSRARGYEQFF. The CDR3 DNA is TGTGCCACCAGCAGAGCTCGAGGTTATGAGCAGTTCTTC.

A few counts support this clone. The chain recombines TRBV6-1 with TRBJ2-1; possible D gene TRBD2, 6 bases. The V end was cut by 8 bases, the J end by 4 bases, with 9 bases between. Per the germline V gene, CDR1 is MNHNS and CDR2 is SASEGT. The CDR3 sequence is 12 residues long. Written as DNA, the CDR3 is TGTGCCAGCCGCCGGGGGTACAATGAGCAGTTCTTC. Translating gives CASRRGYNEQFF.

The chain employs TRBV25-1 and TRBJ1-5; D might be TRBD1 (6 bases). CDR1 is MGHDK, CDR2 SYGVNS, per germline. V shed 2 bases and J shed 3 bases, with 14 bases lying between them. This CDR3 region has 16 residues. CDR3 region: CASSEGGRGDNQPQHF. DNA for the CDR3: TGTGCCAGCAGTGAAGGGGGCCGAGGAGACAATCAGCCCCAGCATTTT. Looking up the rest from reference TRBV25-1 and TRBJ1-5 gives the full variable domain: EADIYQTPRYLVIGTGKKITLECSQTMGHDKMYWYQQDPGMELHLIHYSYGVNSTEKGDLSSESTVSRIRTEHFPLTLESARPSHTSQYLCASSEGGRGDNQPQHFGDGTRLSIL.

The chain recombines TRBV27 with TRBJ1-1; TRBD1 matches at 7 bases. V shed 5 bases, J shed 5 bases, and the junction held 2 bases outside the gene matches. Germline V gene sequence: CDR1 MNHEY, CDR2 SMNVEV (reference sequence). This CDR3 is 12 amino acids long. The CDR3 loop reads CASSRDRTEAFF. CDR3 sequence (DNA): TGTGCCAGCAGTCGGGACAGAACTGAAGCTTTCTTT.

This chain joins TRBV6-1 and TRBJ2-4; 10 nucleotides align to TRBD2. The CDR3 runs to 16 residues. Germline CDR1 reads MNHNS; CDR2 reads SASEGT. The V and J ends lost 1 base and 2 bases, in that order; junction bases with no gene match: 2. The CDR3 spells CASSEGTSGTKNIQYF. The CDR3 nucleotides read TGTGCCAGCAGTGAAGGGACTAGCGGTACCAAAAACATTCAGTACTTC.

In DNA form, the CDR3 reads TGCAGCGTAGATTTAGGGGACATCACAGATACGCAGTATTTT. Its protein is CSVDLGDITDTQYF. This rearrangement joins TRBV29-1 to TRBJ2-3; perhaps TRBD1 as D (6 bases). Germline V gene sequence: CDR1 SQVTM, CDR2 ANQGSEA. The CDR3 runs 14 residues. Trimming took off 6 bases at V and 2 bases at J, with 15 bases between the two ends.

The V call is TRBV21-1, the J call TRBJ2-1; the table calls TRBD1, which could not be checked here. TRBV21-1 is noted as a pseudogene. The CDR3 extends over 18 amino acids. The DNA for the CDR3 is TGTGCCAGCAGCAAAGTCGTGAGAGGGACAGGGGGATGCAATGAGCAGTTCTTC. Encoded protein: CASSKVVRGTGGCNEQFF.

V and J are TRBV28 and TRBJ2-7; a weak D match, TRBD2 (7 bases). The length of the CDR3 is 15 residues. From germline, CDR1 is MDHEN and CDR2 SYDVKM. V was clipped by 7 bases and J by 4 bases, with 20 bases between them. The CDR3 nucleotides read TGTGCCAGCACCCTCCCGGGGGGCCTCCTTTACGAGCAGTACTTC. Encoded protein: CASTLPGGLLYEQYF.

J is TRBJ2-5 and V is TRBV7-2; D perhaps matches TRBD1 (5 bases). The J call is doubtful: the DNA matches TRBJ2-7 better. The CDR3 contains 14 residues. CDR1 is SGHTA, CDR2 FQGNSA, per germline. CDR3 nucleotide sequence: TGTGCCAGCAGTCGACCCGTCACAGGCTACGAGCAGTACTTC. Translation: CASSRPVTGYEQYF.

V and J are TRBV7-6 and TRBJ2-7; a weak D match, TRBD2 (5 bases). The CDR3 totals 14 residues. Germline-derived CDR1 and CDR2 are SGHVS and FNYEAQ. The V gene lost 4 bases and the J gene lost 4 bases, with 14 bases spanning the gap. Here the CDR3 reads CASSSSSVSYEQYF. In nucleotides, the CDR3 is TGTGCCAGCAGCTCTAGCAGCGTGTCGTACGAGCAGTACTTC. The full variable domain, rest sourced from reference TRBV7-6 and TRBJ2-7, is GAGVSQSPRYKVTKRGQDVALRCDPISGHVSLYWYRQALGQGPEFLTYFNYEAQQDKSGLPNDRFSAERPEGSISTLTIQRTEQRDSAMYRCASSSSSVSYEQYFGPGTRLTVT.